The sequence of this T cell receptor (beta chain) was determined in a study of T cell repertoires in cytomegalovirus infection. Study-wide background: Peptides in the study included HLA-C-restricted and HLA-B-restricted CMV epitopes. An indication of both CMV infection and matching HLA type came from public TCR beta signatures.

Each CDR3 protein is one row after TCRdb ran MiXCR on the reads. The sample contains about 570,000 distinct CDR3 sequences, 40% of which appear only once. The sample holds a few counts of this clonotype. Its antigen is unknown. This clonotype was obtained from a human donor in good health (CMV status not recorded). Some clones in this sample may be carry-over from other donors' samples. The starting material was cultured PBMCs, obtained from culture after CMV antigen stimulation.

CDR3 sequence (DNA): TGTGCCAGCAGTGCGGACAGGGTGGGCACCGGGGAGCTGTTTTTT. Its translation: CASSADRVGTGELFF. The V gene is TRBV6-1, the J gene TRBJ2-2; 8 nucleotides agree with TRBD1. Germline V gene lookup returns CDR1 MNHNS and CDR2 SASEGT. There are 15 residues in the CDR3. With V trimmed by 4 bases and J by 4 bases, 5 bases remained unmatched.